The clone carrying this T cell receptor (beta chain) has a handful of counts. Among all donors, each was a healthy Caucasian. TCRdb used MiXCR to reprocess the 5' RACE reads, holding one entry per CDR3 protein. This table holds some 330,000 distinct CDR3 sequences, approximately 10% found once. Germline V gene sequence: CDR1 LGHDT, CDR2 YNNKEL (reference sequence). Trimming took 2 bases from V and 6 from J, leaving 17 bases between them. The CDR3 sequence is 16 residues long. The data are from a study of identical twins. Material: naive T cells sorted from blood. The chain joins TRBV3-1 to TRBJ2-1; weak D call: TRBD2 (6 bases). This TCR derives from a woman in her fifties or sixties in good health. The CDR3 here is CASSQRTPRGSNEQFF. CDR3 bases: TGTGCCAGCAGCCAAAGGACACCCCGGGGGAGCAATGAGCAGTTCTTC.